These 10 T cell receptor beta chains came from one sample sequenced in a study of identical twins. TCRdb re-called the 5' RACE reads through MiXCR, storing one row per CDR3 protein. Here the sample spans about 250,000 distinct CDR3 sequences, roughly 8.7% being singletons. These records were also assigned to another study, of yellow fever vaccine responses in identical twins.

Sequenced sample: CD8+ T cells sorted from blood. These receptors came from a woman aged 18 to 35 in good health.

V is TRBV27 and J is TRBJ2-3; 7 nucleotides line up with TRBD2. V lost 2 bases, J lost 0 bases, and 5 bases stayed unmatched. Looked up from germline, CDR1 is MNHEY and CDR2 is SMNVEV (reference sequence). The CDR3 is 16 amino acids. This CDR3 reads CASSLGASGSTDTQYF. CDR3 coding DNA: TGTGCCAGCAGTTTAGGTGCTAGCGGAAGCACAGATACGCAGTATTTT.

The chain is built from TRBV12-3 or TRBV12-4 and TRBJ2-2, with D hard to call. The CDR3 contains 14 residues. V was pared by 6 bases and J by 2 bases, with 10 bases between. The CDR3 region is CASRWTGNTGELFF. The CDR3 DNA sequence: TGTGCCAGCAGATGGACGGGTAACACCGGGGAGCTGTTTTTT.

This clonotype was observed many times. The CDR3 nucleotides read TGCGCCAGCAGCCAAGATGATGGATTTACGCAGTATTTT. It yields the protein CASSQDDGFTQYF. The rearrangement links TRBV4-3 to TRBJ2-3, with D uncertain. V was shortened by 0 bases and J by 8 bases, with 9 bases between the two germline ends. CDR1 LGHNA and CDR2 YSLEER come from the germline V gene. The length of the CDR3 is 13 residues.

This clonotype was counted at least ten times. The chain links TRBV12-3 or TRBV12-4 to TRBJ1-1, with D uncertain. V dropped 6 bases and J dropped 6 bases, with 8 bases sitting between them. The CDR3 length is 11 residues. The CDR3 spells CASSPGSEAFF. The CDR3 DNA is TGTGCCAGCAGCCCGGGCTCTGAAGCTTTCTTT.

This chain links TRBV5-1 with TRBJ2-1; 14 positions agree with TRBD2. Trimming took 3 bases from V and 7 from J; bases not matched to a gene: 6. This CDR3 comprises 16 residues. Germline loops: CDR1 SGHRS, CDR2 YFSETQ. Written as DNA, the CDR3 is TGCGCCAGCAGCTGGACTAGCGGGGGGAGTAGAAATGAGCAGTTCTTC. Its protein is CASSWTSGGSRNEQFF.

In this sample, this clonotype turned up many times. The CDR3 DNA is TGTGCCAGCAGCTTGGGTAAGGATACCTACGAGCAGTACTTC. Translation gives CASSLGKDTYEQYF. V usage is TRBV5-6 and J usage is TRBJ2-7; no clear D gene. V was pared by 0 bases and J by 2 bases, with 9 bases between. The CDR3 has 14 amino acids. Germline V gene lookup returns CDR1 SGHDT and CDR2 YYEEEE. Looking up the rest from reference TRBV5-6 and TRBJ2-7 gives the full variable domain: DAGVTQSPTHLIKTRGQQVTLRCSPKSGHDTVSWYQQALGQGPQFIFQYYEEEERQRGNFPDRFSGHQFPNYSSELNVNALLLGDSALYLCASSLGKDTYEQYFGPGTRLTVT.

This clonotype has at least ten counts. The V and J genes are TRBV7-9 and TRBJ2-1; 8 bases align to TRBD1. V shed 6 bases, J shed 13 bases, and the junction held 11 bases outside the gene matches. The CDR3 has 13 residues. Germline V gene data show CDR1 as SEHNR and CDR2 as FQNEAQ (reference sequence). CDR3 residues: CASSPPGGLEQFF. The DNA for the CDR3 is TGTGCCAGCAGTCCACCAGGGGGCTTGGAACAGTTCTTC.

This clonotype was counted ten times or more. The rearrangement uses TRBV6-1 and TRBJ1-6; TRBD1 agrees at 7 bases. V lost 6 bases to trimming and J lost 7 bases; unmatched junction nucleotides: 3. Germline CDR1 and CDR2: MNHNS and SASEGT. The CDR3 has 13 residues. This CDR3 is CASSTGENSPLHF. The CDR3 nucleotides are TGTGCCAGCAGCACAGGGGAAAATTCACCCCTCCACTTT.

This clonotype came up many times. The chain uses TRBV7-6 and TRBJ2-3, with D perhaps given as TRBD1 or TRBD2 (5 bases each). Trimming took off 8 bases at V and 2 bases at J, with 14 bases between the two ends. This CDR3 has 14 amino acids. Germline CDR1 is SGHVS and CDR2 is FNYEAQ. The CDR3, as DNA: TGTGCCAGCGGGGAGACAGCGCTCACAGATACGCAGTATTTT. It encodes CASGETALTDTQYF.

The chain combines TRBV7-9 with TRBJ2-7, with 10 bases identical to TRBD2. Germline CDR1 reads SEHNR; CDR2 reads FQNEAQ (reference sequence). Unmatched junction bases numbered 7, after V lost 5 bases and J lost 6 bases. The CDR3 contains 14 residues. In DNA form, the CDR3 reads TGTGCCAGCAGCCCTCCTAGCGGGAGTGGCGAGCAGTACTTC. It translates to CASSPPSGSGEQYF.